The 13 T cell receptor beta chains given below trace back to one sample, sequenced in a study of shared clonotypes between healthy human individuals. Using immunoSEQ multiplex PCR, the repertoire was profiled, and TCRdb retains in-frame clones only, with some absent. The data show around 300,000 clones, roughly 84% seen once. Sequencing was performed on memory CD8+ T cells sorted from blood. Specified subset: CD45RO+ cells pooled with CCR7-negative TemRA cells. These receptor sequences come from a man aged 18 to 35 in good health.

The chain joins TRBV7-9 to TRBJ1-1, with TRBD1 identical over 7 bases. The CDR3 totals 13 residues. J gave up 8 bases and V 5 bases, and 8 bases lay outside the gene matches. In germline, CDR1 is SEHNR, CDR2 FQNEAQ (reference sequence). The CDR3, as DNA: TGTGCCAGCAGCGTGATGAGACAGGGAGAAGCTTTCTTT. It is translated as CASSVMRQGEAFF.

The V call is TRBV6-6, the J call TRBJ2-7; 7 bases match TRBD1. The CDR3 extends over 15 amino acids. The trim removed 2 bases at V and 0 bases at J, leaving 4 bases unmatched. CDR1 is MNHNY, CDR2 SVGAGI, per germline (reference sequence). CDR3 sequence (DNA): TGTGCCAGCAGTTACCTACAGGGGAGCTCCTACGAGCAGTACTTC. Its protein is CASSYLQGSSYEQYF.

The chain links TRBV5-4 to TRBJ1-6; weak D call: TRBD1 (5 bases). V lost 0 bases to trimming and J lost 3 bases, with 7 bases between them. Germline assignment: CDR1 SGHNT and CDR2 YYREEE (reference sequence). The CDR3 extends over 15 amino acids. The CDR3 DNA reads as TGTGCCAGCAGCTTGGGGGGCGACTATAATTCACCCCTCCACTTT. Protein product: CASSLGGDYNSPLHF.

This sequence joins TRBV18 and TRBJ2-2; no firm D call. The V end lost 0 bases, the J end lost 6 bases, and 8 bases lay between the germline ends. Germline assignment: CDR1 KGHSH and CDR2 LQKENI. This CDR3 region has 14 residues. CDR3 sequence: CASSPPWAAGELFF. In nucleotides, the CDR3 is TGTGCCAGCTCACCACCGTGGGCGGCCGGGGAGCTGTTTTTT.

This chain connects TRBV4-3 to TRBJ2-1; 8 bases line up with TRBD1. The trim removed 2 bases at V and 9 bases at J, leaving 9 bases unmatched. CDR1 is LGHNA, CDR2 YSLEER, per germline. This CDR3 comprises 15 residues. This chain's CDR3 is CASSQWTGSVSEQFF. CDR3 nucleotides: TGCGCCAGCAGCCAATGGACAGGGTCGGTATCTGAGCAGTTCTTC.

The chain has TRBV9 and TRBJ1-6; D might be TRBD1 (6 bases). The ends were cut back, 4 bases at V and 7 bases at J, with 12 bases in the middle. The CDR3 is 14 amino acids. The germline V gene has CDR1 SGDLS and CDR2 YYNGEE. CDR3 protein: CASSPGHGNSPLHF. The CDR3 DNA is TGTGCCAGCAGCCCGGGACACGGGAATTCACCCCTCCACTTT.

CDR3 nucleotide sequence: TGCGCCAGCAGCCAATTACCCTCCACCGAGCAGTACTTC. Its translation is CASSQLPSTEQYF. The V and J genes are TRBV4-1 and TRBJ2-7, with D unresolved. Trimming took 2 bases from V and 6 from J, leaving 11 bases between them. CDR1 MGHRA and CDR2 YSYEKL come from the germline V gene. The CDR3 contains 13 residues.

The V call is TRBV15, the J call TRBJ2-1; D might be TRBD2 (5 bases). V dropped 1 base and J dropped 10 bases, with 14 bases sitting between them. Germline-derived CDR1 and CDR2 are LNHNV and YYDKDF (reference sequence). This CDR3 contains 14 residues. The CDR3 nucleotides are TGTGCCACCAGCAGAGGACTCGGACGGAGGGAGCAGTTCTTC. Protein sequence: CATSRGLGRREQFF.

The chain carries TRBV9 and TRBJ2-4; no clear D. Germline CDR1 reads SGDLS; CDR2 reads YYNGEE. V lost 8 bases and J lost 0, with 6 bases in between. This CDR3 contains 12 residues. CDR3 region: CARGLAKNIQYF. The CDR3 DNA follows: TGTGCCAGGGGGTTAGCCAAAAACATTCAGTACTTC.

This chain uses TRBV19 with TRBJ1-6; tentative D call: TRBD1 (6 bases). V lost 1 base and J 7 bases, leaving 14 bases between the germline ends. The CDR3 has 16 residues. The germline CDR1 and CDR2 sequences are LNHDA and SQIVND (reference sequence). The CDR3 loop reads CASSIVWRQANSPLHF. Written as DNA, the CDR3 is TGTGCCAGTAGTATAGTGTGGAGACAGGCGAATTCACCCCTCCACTTT. Looking up the rest from reference TRBV19 and TRBJ1-6 gives the full variable domain: DGGITQSPKYLFRKEGQNVTLSCEQNLNHDAMYWYRQDPGQGLRLIYYSQIVNDFQKGDIAEGYSVSREKKESFPLTVTSAQKNPTAFYLCASSIVWRQANSPLHFGNGTRLTVT.

V and J are TRBV6-1 and TRBJ2-7; D gene ambiguous. CDR1 is MNHNS and CDR2 is SASEGT in the germline V gene. This CDR3 is 16 amino acids long. With 1 base removed from V and 2 bases from J, the gap between germline ends came to 15 bases. This chain's CDR3 is CASSEGVGASTYEQYF. CDR3 nucleotide sequence: TGTGCCAGCAGTGAAGGGGTGGGTGCTTCCACCTACGAGCAGTACTTC.

This clone was seen just once. This chain links TRBV7-9 with TRBJ2-5; the D is unclear. The CDR3 is made up of 14 amino acids. CDR1 is SEHNR, CDR2 FQNEAQ, per germline (reference sequence). The V end lost 4 bases, the J end lost 2 bases, and 11 bases lay between the germline ends. The CDR3 region has the DNA TGTGCCAGCAGCTCCATGGTGGGACAAGAGACCCAGTACTTC. This gives the protein CASSSMVGQETQYF.

The chain links TRBV11-2 to TRBJ1-4; the D is unclear. The CDR3 contains 13 residues. In germline, CDR1 is SGHAT, CDR2 FQNNGV. V lost 0 bases and J 10 bases, leaving 9 bases between the germline ends. This CDR3 reads CASSLDTRGKLFF. The CDR3 DNA sequence: TGTGCCAGCAGCTTAGATACCCGGGGAAAACTGTTTTTT.